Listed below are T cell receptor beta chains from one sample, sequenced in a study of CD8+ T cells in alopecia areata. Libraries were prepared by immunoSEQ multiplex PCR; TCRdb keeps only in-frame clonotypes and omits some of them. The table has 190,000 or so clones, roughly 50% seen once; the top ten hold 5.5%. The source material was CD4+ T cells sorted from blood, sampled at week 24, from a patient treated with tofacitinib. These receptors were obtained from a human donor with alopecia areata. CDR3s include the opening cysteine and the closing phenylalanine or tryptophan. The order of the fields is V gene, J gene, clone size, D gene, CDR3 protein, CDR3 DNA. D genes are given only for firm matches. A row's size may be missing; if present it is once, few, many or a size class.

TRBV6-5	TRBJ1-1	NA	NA	CASILGGRLNTEAFF	TGTGCCAGCATCCTCGGGGGACGGCTGAACACTGAAGCTTTCTTT
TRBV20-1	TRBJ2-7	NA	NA	CSASDQREQYF	TGCAGTGCTTCCGACCAGCGGGAGCAGTACTTC
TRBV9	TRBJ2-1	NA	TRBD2	CASSVDGRGTYNEQFF	TGTGCCAGCAGCGTAGATGGGAGGGGAACCTACAATGAGCAGTTCTTC
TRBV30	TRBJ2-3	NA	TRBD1	CAWSRKGTGMQYF	TGTGCCTGGAGTCGAAAAGGGACAGGGATGCAGTATTTT
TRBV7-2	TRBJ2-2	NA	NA	CASSSDGGELFF	TGTGCCAGCAGCTCAGACGGCGGGGAGCTGTTTTTT
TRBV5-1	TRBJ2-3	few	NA	CASSLGQSTDTQYF	TGCGCCAGCAGCTTAGGACAGAGCACAGATACGCAGTATTTT
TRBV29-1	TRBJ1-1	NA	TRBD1	CSVESGGNTEAFF	TGCAGCGTTGAGTCAGGGGGGAACACTGAAGCTTTCTTT
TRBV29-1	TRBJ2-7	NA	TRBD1	CSATRDRYEQYF	TGCAGCGCCACCCGGGACAGGTACGAGCAGTACTTC
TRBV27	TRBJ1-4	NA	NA	CASKWGSNEKLFF	TGTGCCAGCAAATGGGGGAGTAATGAAAAACTGTTTTTT
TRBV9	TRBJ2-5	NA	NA	CASSGGKTQTQYF	TGTGCCAGCAGCGGCGGCAAGACGCAGACCCAGTACTTC
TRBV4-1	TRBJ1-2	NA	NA	CASSLDGQLGYGYTF	TGCGCCAGCAGCCTTGACGGACAGCTGGGCTATGGCTACACCTTC
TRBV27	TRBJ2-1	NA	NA	CASSARPGAAYYNEQFF	TGTGCCAGCAGTGCAAGGCCCGGGGCAGCGTACTACAATGAGCAGTTCTTC
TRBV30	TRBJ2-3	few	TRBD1	CAWSIQGADTQYF	TGTGCCTGGAGTATCCAGGGGGCAGATACGCAGTATTTT
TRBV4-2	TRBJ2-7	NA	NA	CASSLNYRDGAYEQYF	TGTGCCAGCAGCCTCAACTATAGGGACGGCGCCTACGAGCAGTACTTC
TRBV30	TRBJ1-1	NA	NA	CAWSREMSSTEAFF	TGTGCCTGGAGCAGGGAAATGAGTAGCACTGAAGCTTTCTTT
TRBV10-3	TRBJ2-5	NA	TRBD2	CASGGSETQYF	TGTGCCTCCGGGGGGAGTGAGACCCAGTACTTC
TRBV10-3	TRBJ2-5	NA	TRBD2	CAISALAGGPGETQYF	TGTGCCATCAGTGCGCTAGCGGGAGGGCCGGGAGAGACCCAGTACTTC
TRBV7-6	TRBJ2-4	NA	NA	CASSPGYPNIQYF	TGTGCCAGCAGCCCAGGGTACCCAAACATTCAGTACTTC
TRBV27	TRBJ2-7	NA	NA	CASSYKGPTYEQYF	TGTGCCAGCAGTTATAAGGGGCCCACCTACGAGCAGTACTTC
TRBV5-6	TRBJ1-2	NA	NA	CASSFSSVGTLYGYTF	TGTGCCAGCAGCTTTTCGTCCGTGGGGACTTTGTATGGCTACACCTTC
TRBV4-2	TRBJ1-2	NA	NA	CASSPSREAYGYTF	TGTGCCAGCAGCCCGAGTCGGGAGGCCTATGGCTACACCTTC
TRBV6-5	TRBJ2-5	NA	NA	CASSYSRGEETQYF	TGTGCCAGCAGTTACTCGAGGGGAGAAGAGACCCAGTACTTC
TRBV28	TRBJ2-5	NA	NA	CASSRQTQYF	TGTGCCAGCAGTAGACAGACCCAGTACTTC
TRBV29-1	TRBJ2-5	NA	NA	CSVATGRETQYF	TGCAGCGTTGCAACGGGAAGGGAGACCCAGTACTTC
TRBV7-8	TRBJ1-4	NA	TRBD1	CASSLGRGREKLFF	TGTGCCAGCAGCTTAGGCAGGGGGCGGGAAAAACTGTTTTTT
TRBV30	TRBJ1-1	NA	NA	CAWSLFAGATEAFF	TGTGCCTGGAGCCTTTTTGCAGGGGCGACTGAAGCTTTCTTT
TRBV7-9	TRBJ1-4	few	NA	CASSLGGGYGEKLFF	TGTGCCAGCAGCCTCGGAGGGGGTTACGGAGAAAAACTGTTTTTT
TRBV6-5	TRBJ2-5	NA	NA	CASSYSYQETQYF	TGTGCCAGCAGTTACTCTTATCAAGAGACCCAGTACTTC
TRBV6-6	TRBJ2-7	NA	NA	CASSDAGEAYEQYF	TGTGCCAGCAGCGACGCAGGGGAAGCCTACGAGCAGTACTTC
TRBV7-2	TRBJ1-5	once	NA	CAIGNGQPQHF	TGTGCCATCGGGAACGGGCAGCCCCAGCATTTT
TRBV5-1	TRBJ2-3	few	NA	CASRYGGDATDTQYF	TGCGCCAGCAGATACGGAGGGGACGCCACAGATACGCAGTATTTT
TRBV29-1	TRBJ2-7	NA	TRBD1	CSGRGTGPTYEQYF	TGCAGCGGCCGAGGGACAGGACCCACCTACGAGCAGTACTTC
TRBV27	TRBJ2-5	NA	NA	CASSNTMRKGAQYF	TGTGCCAGCAGTAATACTATGCGGAAAGGGGCCCAGTACTTC
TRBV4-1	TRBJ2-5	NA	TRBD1	CASSHRDRGGETQYF	TGCGCCAGCAGCCACAGGGACAGGGGAGGTGAGACCCAGTACTTC
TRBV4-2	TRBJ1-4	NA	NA	CASSPKTGTRSEKLFF	TGTGCCAGCAGCCCAAAAACAGGGACAAGGAGCGAAAAACTGTTTTTT